The 17 T cell receptor beta chains below come from one sample, sequenced in a study of cytomegalovirus exposure and HLA in healthy donors. Researchers ran the PCR with 60 Vbeta and 13 Jbeta primers. Profiling relied on immunoSEQ multiplex PCR, and the TCRdb table lists in-frame clones only, not all of them. Among 140,000 to 150,000 clones, around 75% were seen once, and the ten largest hold roughly 4.7%. Sequencing was done on a sample of PBMCs. Every receptor here comes from a man aged 55 to 69 in good health and CMV-seronegative.

The V call is TRBV5-1, the J call TRBJ1-3; TRBD1 aligns across 7 bases. The CDR3 covers 17 residues. Germline V gives CDR1 SGHRS, CDR2 YFSETQ. After removal of 3 bases from V and 2 bases from J, the junction contained 11 bases not matched to a gene. CDR3 DNA sequence: TGCGCCAGCAGCTCAGCGACAGGGAGCTTACCTGGAAACACCATATATTTT. Amino acids: CASSSATGSLPGNTIYF. The whole variable domain, filled in from reference TRBV5-1 and TRBJ1-3, reads KAGVTQTPRYLIKTRGQQVTLSCSPISGHRSVSWYQQTPGQGLQFLFEYFSETQRNKGNFPGRFSGRQFSNSRSEMNVSTLELGDSALYLCASSSATGSLPGNTIYFGEGSWLTVV.

The chain couples TRBV27 to TRBJ2-3, with 12 bases identical to TRBD2. This CDR3 is built from 16 residues. Germline CDR1 MNHEY, CDR2 SMNVEV (reference sequence). Trimming at V came to 9 bases and at J to 2 bases, leaving 9 bases not matched to a gene. The CDR3 sequence: CASSKLAGGFTDTQYF. The CDR3 coding sequence is TGTGCCAGTTCGAAACTAGCGGGAGGTTTCACAGATACGCAGTATTTT.

The J gene is TRBJ1-4, the V gene TRBV7-9; 7 nucleotides align to TRBD1. CDR1 and CDR2 from the germline V gene are SEHNR and FQNEAQ (reference sequence). V was pared by 1 base and J by 7 bases, with 6 bases of the junction left unmatched. The CDR3 consists of 15 residues. The CDR3 spells CASSLDQGVSEKLFF. In DNA form, the CDR3 reads TGTGCCAGCAGCTTAGACCAGGGGGTATCTGAAAAACTGTTTTTT.

This clone came up a few times. V and J are TRBV14 and TRBJ2-1; a weak D match, TRBD2 (5 bases). Trimming shortened V by 5 bases and J by 4 bases, and 18 bases separated the two germline ends. This CDR3 spans 16 amino acids. Germline V gives CDR1 SGHDN, CDR2 FVKESK. The CDR3 protein is CASSFFQDWTYNEQFF. The DNA of the CDR3 is TGTGCCAGCAGCTTTTTCCAGGATTGGACTTACAATGAGCAGTTCTTC. Complete variable domain (other parts from reference TRBV14 and TRBJ2-1): EAGVTQFPSHSVIEKGQTVTLRCDPISGHDNLYWYRRVMGKEIKFLLHFVKESKQDESGMPNNRFLAERTGGTYSTLKVQPAELEDSGVYFCASSFFQDWTYNEQFFGPGTRLTVL.

The chain uses TRBV27 and TRBJ1-4; 7 nucleotides agree with TRBD1. The CDR3 loop spans 13 amino acids. Per the germline V gene, CDR1 is MNHEY and CDR2 is SMNVEV (reference sequence). Trimming at V came to 11 bases and at J to 4 bases, leaving 7 bases not matched to a gene. This chain's CDR3 is CAGSGTDNEKLFF. CDR3 bases: TGTGCCGGCTCCGGGACAGATAATGAAAAACTGTTTTTT.

V and J are TRBV5-6 and TRBJ2-4, with 9 nucleotides matching TRBD1. Germline trimming cut 4 bases from V and 1 base from J; bases unmatched to any gene: 6. This CDR3 has 16 residues. Germline-derived CDR1 and CDR2 are SGHDT and YYEEEE. CDR3 region: CASSPRDREAKNIQYF. The CDR3 nucleotides read TGTGCCAGCAGCCCTCGGGACAGGGAGGCCAAAAACATTCAGTACTTC. Filled out from reference TRBV5-6 and TRBJ2-4, the complete variable domain reads DAGVTQSPTHLIKTRGQQVTLRCSPKSGHDTVSWYQQALGQGPQFIFQYYEEEERQRGNFPDRFSGHQFPNYSSELNVNALLLGDSALYLCASSPRDREAKNIQYFGAGTRLSVL.

This clone was detected a few times. The chain joins TRBV4-1 to TRBJ2-7; no definite D call. The V gene lost 3 bases and the J gene lost 2 bases, with 11 bases spanning the gap. The germline V gene encodes CDR1 MGHRA and CDR2 YSYEKL. The CDR3 length is 14 residues. The CDR3 coding sequence is TGCGCCAGCAGCCAGCTCCCTAATACCTACGAGCAGTACTTC. Protein: CASSQLPNTYEQYF.

Only a few counts were recorded for this clone. The rearrangement uses TRBV20-1 and TRBJ1-1; D may be TRBD1 (5 bases). The length of the CDR3 is 11 residues. Germline CDR1 reads DFQATT; CDR2 reads SNEGSKA (reference sequence). V was clipped by 5 bases and J by 11 bases, with 15 bases between them. Written as DNA, the CDR3 is TGCAGTGCTCCTTGGGGGGGAGACGCTTTCTTT. Encoded protein: CSAPWGGDAFF.

This chain links TRBV30 with TRBJ2-7; tentative D call: TRBD1 (5 bases). Trimming removed 3 bases at V and 5 bases at J, with 11 bases between. The germline CDR1 and CDR2 sequences are GTSNPN and SVGIG (reference sequence). CDR3 length: 12 amino acids. The CDR3 is CAWRQGTHEQYF. In DNA, the CDR3 is TGTGCCTGGAGGCAGGGTACCCACGAGCAGTACTTC.

J is TRBJ2-5 and V is TRBV6-5; 8 bases fit TRBD2. CDR3 size: 15 residues. V gave up 6 bases and J gave up 3 bases; unmatched junction bases: 9. CDR1 and CDR2 from the germline V gene are MNHEY and SVGAGI. Written as DNA, the CDR3 is TGTGCCAGCAGCCACGCCCGGGAGGGGGAAGAGACCCAGTACTTC. This encodes CASSHAREGEETQYF.

This clone was recorded a few times. The rearrangement joins TRBV4-2 to TRBJ2-3, with TRBD2 matching 11 bases. From germline, CDR1 is LGHNA and CDR2 YNFKEQ. J was trimmed by 7 bases and V by 2 bases; bases with no gene match: 11. This CDR3 contains 17 residues. This chain's CDR3 is CASSQTGPGTSGNTQYF. DNA for the CDR3: TGTGCCAGCAGCCAAACTGGTCCCGGGACTAGCGGAAATACGCAGTATTTT.

This chain joins TRBV5-4 and TRBJ2-2, with 7 bases fitting TRBD1. The V gene's germline CDR1 is SGHNT and CDR2 YYREEE (reference sequence). The CDR3 consists of 16 residues. Trimming took 4 bases from V and 4 from J; bases not matched to a gene: 10. CDR3 residues: CASSTFRDSGTGELFF. For the CDR3, the DNA is TGTGCCAGCAGCACCTTCCGGGACAGTGGCACCGGGGAGCTGTTTTTT. Looking up the rest from reference TRBV5-4 and TRBJ2-2 gives the full variable domain: ETGVTQSPTHLIKTRGQQVTLRCSSQSGHNTVSWYQQALGQGPQFIFQYYREEENGRGNFPPRFSGLQFPNYSSELNVNALELDDSALYLCASSTFRDSGTGELFFGEGSRLTVL.

This clone was detected a few times. V and J are TRBV7-9 and TRBJ2-1, with 10 bases lining up with TRBD1. This CDR3 spans 16 amino acids. V shed 5 bases and J 1 base; nucleotides not matched to a gene: 5. The V gene's germline CDR1 is SEHNR and CDR2 FQNEAQ (reference sequence). The CDR3 bases are TGTGCCAGCAGCCCCGGGACAGGGGATTCCTACAATGAGCAGTTCTTC. Translating gives CASSPGTGDSYNEQFF.

V and J are TRBV27 and TRBJ2-3; TRBD2 aligns across 10 bases. The trim removed 4 bases at V and 0 bases at J, leaving 4 bases unmatched. The V gene's germline CDR1 is MNHEY and CDR2 SMNVEV (reference sequence). The CDR3 covers 16 residues. The CDR3 DNA reads as TGTGCCAGCAGTTATGGACTAGCGGAAAGCACAGATACGCAGTATTTT. Residues: CASSYGLAESTDTQYF.

The V and J genes are TRBV5-6 and TRBJ2-7; 7 nucleotides match TRBD1. Germline CDR1 and CDR2: SGHDT and YYEEEE. J lost 2 bases, V lost 10 bases, and 12 bases had no gene match. This CDR3 spans 14 amino acids. Here the CDR3 reads CASRLRDSPYEQYF. CDR3 bases: TGTGCCTCTCGACTCCGGGACAGTCCCTACGAGCAGTACTTC. Using reference TRBV5-6 and TRBJ2-7 for the parts outside the CDR3, the full variable domain is DAGVTQSPTHLIKTRGQQVTLRCSPKSGHDTVSWYQQALGQGPQFIFQYYEEEERQRGNFPDRFSGHQFPNYSSELNVNALLLGDSALYLCASRLRDSPYEQYFGPGTRLTVT.

The rearrangement links TRBV10-3 to TRBJ2-2; 10 nucleotides align to TRBD2. Per the germline V gene, CDR1 is ENHRY and CDR2 is SYGVKD. V lost 2 bases to trimming and J lost 4 bases; unmatched junction nucleotides: 10. This CDR3 is 18 amino acids long. Here the CDR3 DNA reads TGTGCCATCAGTGAGGGGAAGAGAGCGGGAGGGTCCACCGGGGAGCTGTTTTTT. Translated: CAISEGKRAGGSTGELFF.

The chain joins TRBV6-5 to TRBJ2-1; possible D gene TRBD1, 5 bases. There are 13 residues in the CDR3. Germline V lookup: CDR1 MNHEY, CDR2 SVGAGI. With 6 bases removed from V and 6 bases from J, the gap between germline ends came to 12 bases. CDR3 DNA sequence: TGTGCCAGCAGGCAAGGGGCTGGCAATGAGCAGTTCTTC. Translation gives CASRQGAGNEQFF.